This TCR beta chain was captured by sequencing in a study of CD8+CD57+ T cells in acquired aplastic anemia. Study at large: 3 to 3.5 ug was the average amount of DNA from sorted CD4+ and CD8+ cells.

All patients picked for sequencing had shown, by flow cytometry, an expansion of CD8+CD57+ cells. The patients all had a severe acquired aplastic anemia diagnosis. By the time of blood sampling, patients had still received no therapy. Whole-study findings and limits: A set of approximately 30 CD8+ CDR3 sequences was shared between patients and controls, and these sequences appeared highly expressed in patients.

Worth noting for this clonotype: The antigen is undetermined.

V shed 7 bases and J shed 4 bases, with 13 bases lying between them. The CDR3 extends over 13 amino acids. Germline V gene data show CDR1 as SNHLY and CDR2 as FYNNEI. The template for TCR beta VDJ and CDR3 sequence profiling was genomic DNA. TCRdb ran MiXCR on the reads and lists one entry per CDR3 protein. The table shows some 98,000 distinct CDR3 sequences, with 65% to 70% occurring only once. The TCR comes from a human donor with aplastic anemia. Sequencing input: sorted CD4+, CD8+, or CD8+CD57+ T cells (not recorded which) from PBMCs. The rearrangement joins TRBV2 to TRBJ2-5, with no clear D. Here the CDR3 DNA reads TGTGCCAGCACTTCGGGCGCAGGAGAGACCCAGTACTTC. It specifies CASTSGAGETQYF. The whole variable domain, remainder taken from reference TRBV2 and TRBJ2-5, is EPEVTQTPSHQVTQMGQEVILRCVPISNHLYFYWYRQILGQKVEFLVSFYNNEISEKSEIFDDQFSVERPDGSNFTLKIRSTKLEDSAMYFCASTSGAGETQYFGPGTRLLVL.